This T cell receptor (beta chain) was documented in a study of cytomegalovirus exposure and HLA in healthy donors. Study-wide points: Overall, approximately 180 TCR beta chains were annotated as cytomegalovirus-associated.

The PCR made use of 60 Vbeta and 13 Jbeta primers. Profiling relied on immunoSEQ multiplex PCR, and the TCRdb table lists in-frame clones only, not all of them. The sample has 55,000 to 80,000 clones; 85% are singletons. Germline assignment: CDR1 GTSNPN and CDR2 SVGIG (reference sequence). V lost 6 bases and J lost 3, with 21 bases in between. The CDR3 is 15 amino acids. Comment on this clone: Its antigen is unidentified.

The gene calls are TRBV30 and TRBJ2-7; maybe TRBD2 (7 bases). The sample was PBMCs. The receptor was isolated from a female donor in good health and CMV-seronegative. The CDR3 DNA reads TGTGCCTGCCGGCCGGAGGGAGGGGGGCTCTACGAGCAGTACTTC. Translating gives CACRPEGGGLYEQYF. The complete variable domain, with remaining parts taken from reference TRBV30 and TRBJ2-7, reads SQTIHQWPATLVQPVGSPLSLECTVEGTSNPNLYWYRQAAGRGLQLLFYSVGIGQISSEVPQNLSASRPQDRQFILSSKKLLLSDSGFYLCACRPEGGGLYEQYFGPGTRLTVT.